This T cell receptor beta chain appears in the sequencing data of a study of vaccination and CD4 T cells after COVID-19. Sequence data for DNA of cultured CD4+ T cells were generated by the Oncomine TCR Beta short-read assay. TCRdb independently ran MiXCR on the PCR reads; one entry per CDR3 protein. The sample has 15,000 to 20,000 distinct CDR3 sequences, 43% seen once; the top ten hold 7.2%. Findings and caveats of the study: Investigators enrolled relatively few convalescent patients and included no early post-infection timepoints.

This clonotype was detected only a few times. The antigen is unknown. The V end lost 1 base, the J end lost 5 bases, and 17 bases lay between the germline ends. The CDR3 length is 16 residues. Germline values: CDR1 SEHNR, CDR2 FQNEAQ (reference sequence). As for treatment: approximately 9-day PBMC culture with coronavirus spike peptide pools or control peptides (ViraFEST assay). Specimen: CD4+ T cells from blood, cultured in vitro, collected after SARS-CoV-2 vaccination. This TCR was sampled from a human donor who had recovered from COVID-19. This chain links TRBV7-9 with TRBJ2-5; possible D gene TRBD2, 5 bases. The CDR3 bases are TGTGCCAGCAGCTTAGTTATAGGAGGAGCATGGGAGACCCAGTACTTC. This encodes CASSLVIGGAWETQYF.